The 3 T cell receptor beta chains listed next were all sequenced from one sample in a study of cytomegalovirus exposure and HLA in healthy donors. Using immunoSEQ multiplex PCR, the repertoire was profiled, and TCRdb retains in-frame clones only, with some absent. The table has some 170,000 clones, roughly nine tenths seen once; the top ten hold 4.5% to 7%. Sequenced input: PBMCs. The source of these receptors is a woman in her twenties or thirties in good health and CMV-seronegative.

V and J are TRBV9 and TRBJ2-3; 9 nucleotides agree with TRBD2. CDR3 length: 17 residues. Germline lookup yields CDR1 SGDLS and CDR2 YYNGEE. The junction had 5 bases not matched to a gene; V was cut back by 0 bases and J by 0 bases. CDR3 DNA sequence: TGTGCCAGCAGCGTAGGGCTAGCGGGGACTAGCACAGATACGCAGTATTTT. This codes for CASSVGLAGTSTDTQYF.

V gene TRBV6-5 combines with J gene TRBJ1-6; D gene uncertain. CDR1 is MNHEY, CDR2 SVGAGI, per germline. The CDR3 is 16 amino acids. Trimming cost V 2 bases and J 0 bases, with 8 bases left between them. CDR3 region: CASSYVRSSYNSPLHF. The CDR3, as DNA: TGTGCCAGCAGTTACGTCCGGAGCTCCTATAATTCACCCCTCCACTTT.

CDR3 sequence (DNA): TGTGCCAGCAGTTTATTATCGTTTTTGGGCGAGCAGTACTTC. It encodes CASSLLSFLGEQYF. The V call is TRBV28, the J call TRBJ2-7; D is unclear. V shed 1 base and J shed 6 bases, with 13 bases lying between them. CDR3 length: 14 amino acids. Germline V gives CDR1 MDHEN, CDR2 SYDVKM.